This TCR beta chain is drawn from a study of molecular identifiers for immune sequencing clone quantification. Study conclusions and caveats: Sizes of highly expanded clones could be underestimated through identical TCRs sharing a barcode.

Libraries of bulk TCR were made by previously described methods (with listed TCR primers). TCRdb independently ran MiXCR on the PCR reads; one entry per CDR3 protein. The data contain more than 8,000 distinct CDR3 sequences, 20% to 25% of them singletons. This clonotype was observed a few times. Its antigen is not known. Naive CD8 T cells were sorted as CD8+CD4-CCR7+CD45RA+. This receptor was identified in a human donor in good health. Some libraries in this study had Jurkat cell RNA spiked in. Input material: naive CD8+ T cells from blood, with Jurkat cell RNA spiked in. Subset: FACS-sorted CD8+CD4-CCR7+CD45RA+ naive T cells.

CDR3 bases: TGTGCCAGCAGCTCCCTGGGACTAGCGGGAGATCGGGGTGACACCGGGGAGCTGTTTTTT. This codes for CASSSLGLAGDRGDTGELFF. V and J are TRBV7-9 and TRBJ2-2, with 14 positions matching TRBD2. The CDR3 is 20 amino acids. CDR1 is SEHNR and CDR2 is FQNEAQ in the germline V gene (reference sequence). The J segment lost 3 bases and the V segment lost 4 bases, leaving 13 bases of the junction unmatched.